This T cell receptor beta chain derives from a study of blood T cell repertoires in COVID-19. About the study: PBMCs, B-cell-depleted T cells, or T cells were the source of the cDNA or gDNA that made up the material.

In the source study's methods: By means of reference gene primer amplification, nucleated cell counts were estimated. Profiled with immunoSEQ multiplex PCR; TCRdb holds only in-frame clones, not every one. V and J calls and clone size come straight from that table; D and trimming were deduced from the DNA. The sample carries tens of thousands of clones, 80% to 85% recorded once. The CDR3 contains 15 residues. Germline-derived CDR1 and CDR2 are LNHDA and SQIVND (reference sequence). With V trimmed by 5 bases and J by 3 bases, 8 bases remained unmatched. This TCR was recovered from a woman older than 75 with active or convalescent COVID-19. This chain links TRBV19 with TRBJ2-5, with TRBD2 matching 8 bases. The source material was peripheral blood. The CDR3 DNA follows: TGTGCCAGTAGTTCCTTAGCGGGGACGAAAGAGACCCAGTACTTC. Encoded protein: CASSSLAGTKETQYF.